The 19 T cell receptor beta chains listed next were all sequenced from one sample in a study of beta chain features in type 1 diabetes. TCRB transcripts that were expressed got sequenced, as all of the isolated RNA had been reverse transcribed. Measured with immunoSEQ multiplex PCR; TCRdb has only the in-frame clones, and not every one. The sample lists a few hundred thousand clones; about 25% were seen once. Sequences were obtained from central memory CD4+ T cells from blood. These receptors came from a man between 25 and 39 years old in good health.

This clone was seen more than once but under ten times. The genes are TRBV5-1 and TRBJ1-3; possible D gene TRBD1, 6 bases. The germline V gene has CDR1 SGHRS and CDR2 YFSETQ. Trimming took 4 bases from V and 2 from J, leaving 10 bases between them. CDR3 size: 14 residues. The DNA of the CDR3 is TGCGCCAGCAGCGTTGGGACAACTGGAAACACCATATATTTT. Protein sequence: CASSVGTTGNTIYF.

This sequence joins TRBV29-1 and TRBJ2-2; 8 bases align to TRBD1. Germline V gene data show CDR1 as SQVTM and CDR2 as ANQGSEA. The CDR3 consists of 14 residues. After removal of 7 bases from V and 7 bases from J, the junction contained 11 bases not matched to a gene. The CDR3 region is CSAYSQGAIGELFF. CDR3 sequence (DNA): TGCAGCGCCTACAGCCAGGGGGCTATCGGGGAGCTGTTTTTT.

For the CDR3, the DNA is TGTGCCAGCAGTACCCCGGGAGGGCGAGATACGCAGTATTTT. This codes for CASSTPGGRDTQYF. The V call is TRBV28, the J call TRBJ2-3, with 8 bases identical to TRBD2. After removal of 5 bases from V and 5 bases from J, the junction contained 6 bases not matched to a gene. This CDR3 contains 14 residues. CDR1 is MDHEN, CDR2 SYDVKM, per germline.

This clone has ten or more counts. V and J are TRBV7-2 and TRBJ2-1, with a tentative D call TRBD1 (6 bases). CDR3 length: 15 amino acids. The germline CDR1 and CDR2 sequences are SGHTA and FQGNSA. Trimming removed 5 bases from V and 8 bases from J, with 19 bases in between. The CDR3 reads CASSQTGVGTDEQFF. The CDR3 bases are TGTGCCAGCAGCCAGACAGGAGTGGGTACGGATGAGCAGTTCTTC.

This clone has a handful of counts. J is TRBJ2-7 and V is TRBV15; TRBD1 might be the D (5 bases). Germline lookup yields CDR1 LNHNV and CDR2 YYDKDF (reference sequence). The CDR3 totals 15 residues. Trimming pared 0 bases from V and 3 bases from J, leaving 12 bases between. The CDR3 spells CATSRDKGAYYEQYF. The CDR3 nucleotides read TGTGCCACCAGCAGAGATAAAGGGGCGTACTACGAGCAGTACTTC. Combining the CDR3 with reference TRBV15 and TRBJ2-7 gives the whole variable domain DAMVIQNPRYQVTQFGKPVTLSCSQTLNHNVMYWYQQKSSQAPKLLFHYYDKDFNNEADTPDNFQSRRPNTSFCFLDIRSPGLGDTAMYLCATSRDKGAYYEQYFGPGTRLTVT.

The chain combines TRBV2 with TRBJ2-6, with 9 bases lining up with TRBD2. CDR3 length: 17 amino acids. Germline CDR1 is SNHLY and CDR2 is FYNNEI. The V segment lost 5 bases and the J segment 2 bases; nucleotides outside the gene matches: 7. CDR3: CASSPVAGVTGANVLTF. The CDR3 bases are TGTGCCAGCAGTCCGGTAGCGGGAGTGACTGGGGCCAACGTCCTGACTTTC.

The V gene is TRBV7-8, the J gene TRBJ2-3; D is perhaps TRBD2 (5 bases). Per the germline V gene, CDR1 is SGHVS and CDR2 is FQNEAQ. The CDR3 extends over 14 amino acids. The V and J ends lost 1 base and 3 bases respectively, with 8 bases between them. This chain's CDR3 is CASSLVRGTDTQYF. The CDR3 DNA is TGTGCCAGCAGCTTAGTCCGGGGAACAGATACGCAGTATTTT.

In this sample, this clone turned up once. The J gene is TRBJ2-1, the V gene TRBV25-1, with 8 bases aligning to TRBD2. The trim removed 4 bases at V and 5 bases at J, leaving 10 bases unmatched. The CDR3 is made up of 16 amino acids. Germline CDR1 MGHDK, CDR2 SYGVNS. The CDR3: CASSAFSGVRDNEQFF. DNA of the CDR3: TGTGCCAGCAGTGCTTTTAGCGGGGTCAGAGACAATGAGCAGTTCTTC.

This clone was seen a handful of times. The rearrangement uses TRBV5-1 and TRBJ1-5; D is ambiguous. CDR1 and CDR2 (germline): SGHRS, YFSETQ. The CDR3 runs 13 residues. Trimming pared 5 bases from V and 1 base from J, leaving 7 bases between. CDR3 DNA sequence: TGCGCCAGCAGTCCCGGGAGCAATCAGCCCCAGCATTTT. It encodes CASSPGSNQPQHF.

This rearrangement joins TRBV30 to TRBJ2-5; the D is unclear. There are 12 residues in the CDR3. The V and J ends lost 0 bases and 10 bases respectively, with 12 bases between them. CDR1 and CDR2 (germline): GTSNPN, SVGIG (reference sequence). The CDR3 sequence is CAWSVDAWDQYF. Written as DNA, the CDR3 is TGTGCCTGGAGTGTCGACGCCTGGGACCAGTACTTC.

The gene calls are TRBV30 and TRBJ1-2, with a weak D call TRBD1 (6 bases). Trimming removed 3 bases from V and 4 bases from J, with 12 bases in between. This CDR3 has 13 residues. Per the germline V gene, CDR1 is GTSNPN and CDR2 is SVGIG (reference sequence). Written as DNA, the CDR3 is TGTGCCTGGAGCTCCGGACAGATCTATGGCTACACCTTC. Translated: CAWSSGQIYGYTF.

This clone was detected a few times. The CDR3 region is CASTVAGGLSYEQYF. CDR3 sequence (DNA): TGTGCCAGCACTGTAGCGGGGGGTCTCTCCTACGAGCAGTACTTC. The chain has TRBV6-1 and TRBJ2-7; 10 nucleotides align to TRBD2. This CDR3 spans 15 amino acids. V shed 7 bases and J 0 bases; nucleotides not matched to a gene: 6. Germline V gene sequence: CDR1 MNHNS, CDR2 SASEGT.

This chain joins TRBV29-1 and TRBJ2-4; D call uncertain. This CDR3 comprises 10 residues. Trimming left V 4 bases short and J 6 bases short, with 4 bases between. Germline V lookup: CDR1 SQVTM, CDR2 ANQGSEA. The CDR3 is CSVVRNIQYF. The CDR3 DNA sequence: TGCAGCGTTGTACGAAACATTCAGTACTTC. Filled out from reference TRBV29-1 and TRBJ2-4, the complete variable domain reads SAVISQKPSRDICQRGTSLTIQCQVDSQVTMMFWYRQQPGQSLTLIATANQGSEATYESGFVIDKFPISRPNLTFSTLTVSNMSPEDSSIYLCSVVRNIQYFGAGTRLSVL.

The V and J genes are TRBV6-7 and TRBJ2-1; no definite D call. TRBV6-7 is an open reading frame, and its role is uncertain. V lost 4 bases to trimming and J lost 0 bases, with 10 bases between them. This CDR3 spans 15 amino acids. The CDR3 sequence: CASSFQRSSYNEQFF. The CDR3 DNA reads TGTGCCAGCAGTTTCCAGAGGAGCTCCTACAATGAGCAGTTCTTC.

The chain carries TRBV7-8 and TRBJ2-3; 7 positions agree with TRBD1. From germline, CDR1 is SGHVS and CDR2 FQNEAQ. J gave up 3 bases and V 0 bases, and 0 bases lay outside the gene matches. The CDR3 is 14 amino acids. The CDR3 is CASSLATGTDTQYF. The DNA of the CDR3 is TGTGCCAGCAGCTTAGCGACAGGGACAGATACGCAGTATTTT.

There are a few counts of this clone. The chain has TRBV30 and TRBJ1-2; no definite D call. V dropped 2 bases and J dropped 5 bases, with 6 bases sitting between them. CDR3 length: 11 residues. Germline lookup yields CDR1 GTSNPN and CDR2 SVGIG (reference sequence). CDR3 amino acids: CAWSTHYGYTF. CDR3 coding DNA: TGTGCCTGGAGTACGCATTATGGCTACACCTTC.

As for this clone: A much more abundant neighbour one base away suggests this may be a read error. The chain employs TRBV4-3 and TRBJ2-3; 9 bases map to TRBD2. V shed 1 base, J shed 0 bases, and the junction held 5 bases outside the gene matches. Germline CDR1 reads LGHNA; CDR2 reads YSLEER. This CDR3 has 17 amino acids. The CDR3 is CASSQGASGMSTDTQYF. CDR3 nucleotides: TGCGCCAGCAGCCAAGGGGCTAGCGGGATGAGCACAGATACGCAGTATTTT.

Concerning this clone itself: This likely stems from a read error, as it lies one base from a far larger clone. The rearrangement joins TRBV7-2 to TRBJ2-5, with 10 bases lining up with TRBD2. Germline V CDR1 and CDR2: SGHTA, FQGNSA. CDR3 size: 16 residues. The CDR3 reads CASCLAASGGGETQYF. In nucleotides, the CDR3 is TGTGCCAGCTGCTTAGCCGCTAGCGGGGGCGGGGAGACCCAGTACTTC.

This clone was picked up a small number of times. The chain combines TRBV6-5 with TRBJ1-1; D gene uncertain. Germline CDR1 MNHEY, CDR2 SVGAGI. The CDR3 spans 14 residues. Trimming removed 6 bases at V and 0 bases at J, with 11 bases between. CDR3 in amino acids: CASSPRNLNTEAFF. The CDR3 DNA reads as TGTGCCAGCAGCCCAAGGAACCTGAACACTGAAGCTTTCTTT.